This T cell receptor (beta chain) is from a study of T cell changes during pregnancy in multiple sclerosis. TCRdb's copy holds only in-frame clones and misses some; the assay was immunoSEQ multiplex PCR. The data show roughly 100,000 clones, more than 90% seen once. The trim removed 4 bases at V and 2 bases at J, leaving 6 bases unmatched. The CDR3 runs to 15 residues. This clone was observed a single time. This clonotype originated in a female donor with multiple sclerosis, enrolled in a pregnancy study. V is TRBV23-1 and J is TRBJ2-7; 9 bases are a match to TRBD1. Being an ORF, TRBV23-1 has a function that is uncertain. Sample: peripheral blood, taken in the second trimester of pregnancy. The CDR3 DNA follows: TGCGCCAGCAGTCTGTGTGGACAGGGGACCTACGAGCAGTACTTC. Translated: CASSLCGQGTYEQYF.